One T cell receptor (beta chain) is described in this entry. As yet, its antigen is unknown. CD45RO-negative, CCR7-selected cells formed the naive CD8 fraction, which excluded terminally differentiated effector memory CD45RA+ cells. Sequenced by immunoSEQ multiplex PCR; TCRdb stores in-frame clones only, minus some. Of some 2,100,000 clones in the sample, about 92% were seen once. The data derive from a study of shared clonotypes between healthy human individuals. The wider study: Per donor, three plates held CD4 naive cells, three held CD4 memory, two held CD8 naive and one held CD8 memory. Points from the study as a whole: What limited the represented genetic and exposure-history diversity was the small number of donors. Even with large depth, rarefaction showed that sorted-subset sequencing was incomplete. The naive CD4 repertoires of several donors were compared, and around 5% of clonotypes were shared.

This CDR3 comprises 13 residues. V lost 3 bases and J 2 bases, leaving 7 bases between the germline ends. Germline assignment: CDR1 SGDLS and CDR2 YYNGEE. The sequence came from a man aged 18 to 29 in good health. Some clones in this sample may be carry-over from other donors' samples. Sequencing was performed on naive CD8+ T cells from PBMCs. The V call is TRBV9, the J call TRBJ2-3; D remains ambiguous. CDR3 sequence: CASSGSYTDTQYF. DNA for the CDR3: TGTGCCAGCAGCGGGTCCTACACAGATACGCAGTATTTT. The full variable domain, completed using reference TRBV9 and TRBJ2-3, is DSGVTQTPKHLITATGQRVTLRCSPRSGDLSVYWYQQSLDQGLQFLIQYYNGEERAKGNILERFSAQQFPDLHSELNLSSLELGDSALYFCASSGSYTDTQYFGPGTRLTVL.